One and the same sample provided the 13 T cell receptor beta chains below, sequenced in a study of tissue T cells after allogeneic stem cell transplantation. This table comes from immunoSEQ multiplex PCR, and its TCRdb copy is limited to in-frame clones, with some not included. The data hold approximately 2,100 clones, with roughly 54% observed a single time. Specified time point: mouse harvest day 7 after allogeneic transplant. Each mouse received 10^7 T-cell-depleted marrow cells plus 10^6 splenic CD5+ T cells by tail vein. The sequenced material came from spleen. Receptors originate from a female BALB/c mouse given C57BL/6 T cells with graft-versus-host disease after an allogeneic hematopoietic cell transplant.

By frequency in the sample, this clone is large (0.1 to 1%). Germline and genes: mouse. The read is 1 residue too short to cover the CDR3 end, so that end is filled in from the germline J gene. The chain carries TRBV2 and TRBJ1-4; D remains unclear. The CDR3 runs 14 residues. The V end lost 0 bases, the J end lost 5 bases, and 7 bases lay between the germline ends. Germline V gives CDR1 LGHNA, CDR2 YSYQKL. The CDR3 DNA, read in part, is TGTGCCAGCAGCCAAGATCCAAATAACGAAAGATTATTT. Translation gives CASSQDPNNERLF. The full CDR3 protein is CASSQDPNNERLFF.

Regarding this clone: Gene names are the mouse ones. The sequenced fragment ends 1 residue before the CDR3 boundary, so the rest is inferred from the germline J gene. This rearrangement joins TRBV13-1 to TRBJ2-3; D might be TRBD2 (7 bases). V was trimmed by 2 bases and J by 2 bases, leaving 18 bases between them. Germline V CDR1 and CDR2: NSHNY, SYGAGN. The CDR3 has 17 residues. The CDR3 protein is CASSEGWGRADAETLYF. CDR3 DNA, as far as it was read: TGTGCCAGCAGTGAGGGCTGGGGGCGCGCAGATGCAGAAACGCTGTAT.

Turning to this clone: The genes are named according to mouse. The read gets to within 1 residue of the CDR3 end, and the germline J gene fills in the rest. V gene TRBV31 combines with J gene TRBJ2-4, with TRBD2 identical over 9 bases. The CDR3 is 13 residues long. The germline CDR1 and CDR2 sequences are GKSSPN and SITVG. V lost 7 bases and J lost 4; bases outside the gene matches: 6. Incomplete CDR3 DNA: TGTGCCTTCCTGGGGGGGGGAGAAAACACCTTGTAC. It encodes CAFLGGGENTLY. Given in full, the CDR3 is CAFLGGGENTLYF.

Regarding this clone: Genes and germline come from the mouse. CDR3 in amino acids: CASSLKGNQDTQYF. The sequenced part of the CDR3 DNA is TGTGCCAGCAGTCTGAAAGGGAACCAAGACACCCAGTAC. This rearrangement joins TRBV26 to TRBJ2-5; D not resolved. The CDR3 end lies 1 residue beyond the end of the read and is filled in from the germline J gene. Germline values: CDR1 KGHPV, CDR2 FQNQEV (reference sequence). This CDR3 has 14 residues. V was pared by 2 bases and J by 0 bases, with 6 bases between. The complete variable domain, with remaining parts taken from reference TRBV26 and TRBJ2-5, reads NSKVIQTPRYLVKGQGQKAKMRCIPEKGHPVVFWYQQNKNNEFKFLINFQNQEVLQQIDMTEKRFSAECPSNSPCSLEIQSSEAGDSALYLCASSLKGNQDTQYFGPGTRLLVL.

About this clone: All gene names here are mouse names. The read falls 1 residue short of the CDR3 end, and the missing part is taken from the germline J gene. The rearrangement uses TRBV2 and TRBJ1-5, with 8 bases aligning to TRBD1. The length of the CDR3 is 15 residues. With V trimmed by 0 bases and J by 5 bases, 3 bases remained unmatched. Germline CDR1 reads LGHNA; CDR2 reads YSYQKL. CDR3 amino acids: CASSQDRGRDQAPLF. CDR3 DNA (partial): TGTGCCAGCAGCCAAGACAGGGGGCGCGACCAGGCTCCGCTT.

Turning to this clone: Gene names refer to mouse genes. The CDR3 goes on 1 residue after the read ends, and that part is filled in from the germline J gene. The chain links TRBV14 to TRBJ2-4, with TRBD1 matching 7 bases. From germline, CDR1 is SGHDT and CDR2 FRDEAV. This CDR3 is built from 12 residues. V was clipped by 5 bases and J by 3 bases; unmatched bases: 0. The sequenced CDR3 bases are TGTGCCAGCAGGGGACAGCAAAACACCTTGTAC. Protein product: CASRGQQNTLY. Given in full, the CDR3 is CASRGQQNTLYF.

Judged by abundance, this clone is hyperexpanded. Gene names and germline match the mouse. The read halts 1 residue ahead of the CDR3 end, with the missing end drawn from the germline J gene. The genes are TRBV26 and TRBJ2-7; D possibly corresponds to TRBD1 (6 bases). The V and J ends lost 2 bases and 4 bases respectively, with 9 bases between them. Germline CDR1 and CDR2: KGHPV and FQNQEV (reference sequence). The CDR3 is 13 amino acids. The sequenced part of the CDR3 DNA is TGTGCCAGCAGTCTGGCGGGACAATATGAACAGTAC. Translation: CASSLAGQYEQY. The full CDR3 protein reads CASSLAGQYEQYF.

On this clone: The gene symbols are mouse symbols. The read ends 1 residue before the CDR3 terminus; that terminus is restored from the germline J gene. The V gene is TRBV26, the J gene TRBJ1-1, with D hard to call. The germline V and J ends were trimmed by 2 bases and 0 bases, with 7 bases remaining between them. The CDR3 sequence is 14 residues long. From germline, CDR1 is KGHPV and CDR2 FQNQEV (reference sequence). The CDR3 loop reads CASSLLLANTEVFF. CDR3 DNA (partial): TGTGCCAGCAGTCTGCTACTTGCAAACACAGAAGTCTTC.

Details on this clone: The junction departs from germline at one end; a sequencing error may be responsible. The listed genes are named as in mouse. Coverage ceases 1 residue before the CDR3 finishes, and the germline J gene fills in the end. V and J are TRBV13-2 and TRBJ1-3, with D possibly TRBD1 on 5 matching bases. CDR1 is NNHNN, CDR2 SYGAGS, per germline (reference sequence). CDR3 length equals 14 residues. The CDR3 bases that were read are TGTGCCAGCGGGGGGGGTAATTCTAGAAATACGCTCTAT. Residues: CASGGGNSRNTLY. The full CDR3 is CASGGGNSRNTLYF.

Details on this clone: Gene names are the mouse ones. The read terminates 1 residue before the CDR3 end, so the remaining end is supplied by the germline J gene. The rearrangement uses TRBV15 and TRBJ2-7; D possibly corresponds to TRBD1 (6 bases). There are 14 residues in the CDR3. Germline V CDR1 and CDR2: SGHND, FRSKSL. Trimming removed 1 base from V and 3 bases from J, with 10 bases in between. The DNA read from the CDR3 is TGTGCCAGCAGTTTAGTCCCGGACAGCTATGAACAGTAC. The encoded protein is CASSLVPDSYEQY. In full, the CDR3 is CASSLVPDSYEQYF.

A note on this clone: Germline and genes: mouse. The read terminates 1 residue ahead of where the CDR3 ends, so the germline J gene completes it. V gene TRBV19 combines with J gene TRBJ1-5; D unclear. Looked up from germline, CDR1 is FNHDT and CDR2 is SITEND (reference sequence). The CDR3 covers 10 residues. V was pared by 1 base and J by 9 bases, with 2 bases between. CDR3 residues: CASSILAPLF. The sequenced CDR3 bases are TGTGCCAGCAGTATATTGGCTCCGCTT.

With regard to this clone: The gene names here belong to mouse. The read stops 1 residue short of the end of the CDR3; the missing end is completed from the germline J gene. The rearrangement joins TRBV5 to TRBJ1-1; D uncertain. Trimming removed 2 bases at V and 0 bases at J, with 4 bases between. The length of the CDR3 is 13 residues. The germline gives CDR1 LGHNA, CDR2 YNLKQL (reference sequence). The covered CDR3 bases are TGTGCCAGCAGCCAAAATGCAAACACAGAAGTCTTC. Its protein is CASSQNANTEVF. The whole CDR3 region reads CASSQNANTEVFF.

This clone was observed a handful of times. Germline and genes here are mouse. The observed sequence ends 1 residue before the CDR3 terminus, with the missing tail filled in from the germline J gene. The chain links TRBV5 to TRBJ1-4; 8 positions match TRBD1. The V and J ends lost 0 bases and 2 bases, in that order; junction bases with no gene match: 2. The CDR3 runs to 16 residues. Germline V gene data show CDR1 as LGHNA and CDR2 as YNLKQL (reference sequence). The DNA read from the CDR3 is TGTGCCAGCAGCCAAGATTGGGACAGGTCCAACGAAAGATTATTT. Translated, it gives CASSQDWDRSNERLF. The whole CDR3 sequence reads CASSQDWDRSNERLFF.